The rows below give T cell receptor beta chains drawn from one sample of a study of cytomegalovirus exposure and HLA in healthy donors. Here immunoSEQ multiplex PCR was the method, and the copy in TCRdb shows in-frame clones only, minus some. The repertoire holds 130,000 or so clones, with around 57% as singletons. The sequencing input was PBMCs. These receptors originate from a male donor in good health and CMV-seronegative. Both conserved end residues are part of each CDR3. The order of the fields is V gene, J gene, clone size, D gene, CDR3 DNA, CDR3 protein. A D gene is named only where the DNA matches it firmly. Some rows mark clone size as missing; the rest say once, few, many or name a class of expanded clone.

>TRBV6-5|TRBJ2-7|NA|TRBD2
TGTGCCAGCAGTTACGCGGGGGACCCAACCTACGAGCAGTACTTC
CASSYAGDPTYEQYF
>TRBV4-1|TRBJ2-1|few|TRBD1
TGCGCCAGCAGCCAAGAACGGACAGGGCGCTCCTACAATGAGCAGTTCTTC
CASSQERTGRSYNEQFF
>TRBV5-4|TRBJ1-2|NA|NA
TGTGCCAGCAGCTTAGGGGACAATGGCTACACCTTC
CASSLGDNGYTF
>TRBV29-1|TRBJ1-5|NA|NA
TGCAGCGTTACCTCTACGAATGGCAATCAGCCCCAGCATTTT
CSVTSTNGNQPQHF
>TRBV5-1|TRBJ2-2|NA|NA
TGCGCCAGCAGCTTGGAAACGGGACACCCTGCGAACACCGGGGAGCTGTTTTTT
CASSLETGHPANTGELFF
>TRBV5-6|TRBJ2-7|once|TRBD1
TGTGCCAGCAGCTTGGCGGGGACAGGGACCTACGAGCAGTACTTC
CASSLAGTGTYEQYF
>TRBV19|TRBJ2-2|NA|TRBD2
TGTGCCAGTAGGGGCTTGCGGGGGGCTAACACCGGGGAGCTGTTTTTT
CASRGLRGANTGELFF
>TRBV7-6|TRBJ1-5|few|NA
TGTGCCAGCAGCCCGGCGCAGGGGCGAAGCAATCAGCCCCAGCATTTT
CASSPAQGRSNQPQHF
>TRBV7-9|TRBJ1-2|NA|TRBD1
TGTGCCAGCAGCCGGACAGGGGACAACTATGGCTACACCTTC
CASSRTGDNYGYTF
>TRBV7-2|TRBJ2-3|NA|NA
TGTGCCAGCAGCCCTCTTGGCGGGGGCGGTGGCACAGATACGCAGTATTTT
CASSPLGGGGGTDTQYF
>TRBV19|TRBJ1-5|NA|TRBD1
TGTGCCAGTAGTCCATACAGGGGGGTCGTTCAGCCCCAGCATTTT
CASSPYRGVVQPQHF
>TRBV7-2|TRBJ2-2|NA|TRBD1
TGTGCCAGCAGCTTCTTCCCCGGGACAGAGAACACCGGGGAGCTGTTTTTT
CASSFFPGTENTGELFF
>TRBV27|TRBJ2-6|few|NA
TGTGCCAGCAGTTTTTTGTCAGTTTCTGGGGCCAACGTCCTGACTTTC
CASSFLSVSGANVLTF
>TRBV18|TRBJ2-7|once|TRBD2
TGTGCCAGCTCACGAAGCGGGAGGTCGGGAGAGCAGTACTTC
CASSRSGRSGEQYF